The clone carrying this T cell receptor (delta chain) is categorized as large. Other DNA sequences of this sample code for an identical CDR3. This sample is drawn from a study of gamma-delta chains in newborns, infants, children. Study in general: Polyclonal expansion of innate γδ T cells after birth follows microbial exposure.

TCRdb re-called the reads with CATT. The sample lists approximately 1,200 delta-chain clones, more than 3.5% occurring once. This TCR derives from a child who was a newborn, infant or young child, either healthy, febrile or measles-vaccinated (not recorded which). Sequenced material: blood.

CDR3 sequence reads: CALGELKAGGYELIF. The CDR3 DNA reads TGTGCTCTTGGGGAACTAAAAGCTGGGGGATACGAACTCATCTTT. This sequence joins TRDV1 and TRDJ1, with TRDD3 matching 12 bases. The CDR3 loop spans 15 amino acids. V shed 0 bases, J shed 9 bases, and the junction held 5 bases outside the gene matches. Germline CDR1 is TSWWSYY and CDR2 is QGS.